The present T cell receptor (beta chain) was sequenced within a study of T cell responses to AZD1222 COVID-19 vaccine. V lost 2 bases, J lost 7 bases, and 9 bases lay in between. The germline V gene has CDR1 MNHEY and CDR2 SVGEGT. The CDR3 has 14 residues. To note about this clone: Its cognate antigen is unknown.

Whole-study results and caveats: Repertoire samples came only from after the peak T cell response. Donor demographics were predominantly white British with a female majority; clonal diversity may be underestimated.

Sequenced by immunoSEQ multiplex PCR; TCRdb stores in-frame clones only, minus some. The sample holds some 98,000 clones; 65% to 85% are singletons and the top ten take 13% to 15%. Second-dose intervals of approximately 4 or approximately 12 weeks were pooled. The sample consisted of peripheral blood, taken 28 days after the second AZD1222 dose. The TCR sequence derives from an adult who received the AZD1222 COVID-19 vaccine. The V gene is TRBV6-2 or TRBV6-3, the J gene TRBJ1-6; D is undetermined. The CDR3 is CASSYRTENSPLHF. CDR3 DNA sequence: TGTGCCAGCAGTTACAGGACGGAAAATTCACCCCTCCACTTT.